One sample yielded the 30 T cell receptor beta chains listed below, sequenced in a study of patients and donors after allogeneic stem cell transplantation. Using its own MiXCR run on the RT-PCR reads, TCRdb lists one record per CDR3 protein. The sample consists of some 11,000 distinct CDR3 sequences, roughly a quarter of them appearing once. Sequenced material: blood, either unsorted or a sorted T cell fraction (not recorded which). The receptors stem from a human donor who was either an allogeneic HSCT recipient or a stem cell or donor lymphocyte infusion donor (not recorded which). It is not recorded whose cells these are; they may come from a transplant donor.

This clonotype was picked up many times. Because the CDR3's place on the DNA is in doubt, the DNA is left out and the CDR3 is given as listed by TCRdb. The CDR3 loop is CASSQVGRGAFTF. J is TRBJ1-2 and V is TRBV14; the table's D gene call, TRBD1, was not cross checked with the DNA. Termini included, the CDR3 measures 13 amino acids. From germline, CDR1 is SGHDN and CDR2 FVKESK.

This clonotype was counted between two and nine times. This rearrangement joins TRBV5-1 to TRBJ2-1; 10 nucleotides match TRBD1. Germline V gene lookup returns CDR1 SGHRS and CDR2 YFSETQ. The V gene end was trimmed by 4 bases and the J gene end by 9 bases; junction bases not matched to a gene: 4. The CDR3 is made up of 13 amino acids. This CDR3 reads CASSGTGVGEQFF. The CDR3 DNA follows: TGCGCCAGCAGCGGGACAGGGGTTGGTGAGCAGTTCTTC.

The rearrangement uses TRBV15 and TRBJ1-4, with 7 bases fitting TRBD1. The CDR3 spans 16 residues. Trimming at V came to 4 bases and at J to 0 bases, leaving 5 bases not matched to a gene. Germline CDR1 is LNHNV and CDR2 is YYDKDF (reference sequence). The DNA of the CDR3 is TGTGCCACCAGCACTGGGACAGCTGCAACTAATGAAAAACTGTTTTTT. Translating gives CATSTGTAATNEKLFF.

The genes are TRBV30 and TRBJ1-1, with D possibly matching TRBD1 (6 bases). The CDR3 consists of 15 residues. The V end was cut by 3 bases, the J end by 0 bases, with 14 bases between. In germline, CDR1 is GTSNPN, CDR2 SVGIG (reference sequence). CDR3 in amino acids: CAWRGNRALNTEAFF. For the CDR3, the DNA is TGTGCCTGGAGAGGAAACAGGGCGCTGAACACTGAAGCTTTCTTT.

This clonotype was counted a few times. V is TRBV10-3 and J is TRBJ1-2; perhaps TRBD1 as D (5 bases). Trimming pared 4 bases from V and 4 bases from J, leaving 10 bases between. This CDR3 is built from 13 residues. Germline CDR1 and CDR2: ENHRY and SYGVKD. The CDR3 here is CAISGDGTYGYTF. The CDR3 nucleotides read TGTGCCATCAGTGGGGACGGTACCTATGGCTACACCTTC.

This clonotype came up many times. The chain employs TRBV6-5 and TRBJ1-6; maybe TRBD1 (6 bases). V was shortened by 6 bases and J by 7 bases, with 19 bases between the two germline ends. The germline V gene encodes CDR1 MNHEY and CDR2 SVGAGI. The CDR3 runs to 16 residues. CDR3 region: CASRSSSRGRNSPLHF. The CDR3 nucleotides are TGTGCCAGCAGATCATCCAGCAGGGGTCGGAATTCACCCCTCCACTTT.

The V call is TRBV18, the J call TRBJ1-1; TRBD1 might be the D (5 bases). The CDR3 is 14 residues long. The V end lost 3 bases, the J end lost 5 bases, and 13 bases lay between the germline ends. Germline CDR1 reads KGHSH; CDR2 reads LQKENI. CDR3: CASSPREGKTEAFF. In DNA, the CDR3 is TGTGCCAGCTCACCCAGGGAAGGAAAGACTGAAGCTTTCTTT.

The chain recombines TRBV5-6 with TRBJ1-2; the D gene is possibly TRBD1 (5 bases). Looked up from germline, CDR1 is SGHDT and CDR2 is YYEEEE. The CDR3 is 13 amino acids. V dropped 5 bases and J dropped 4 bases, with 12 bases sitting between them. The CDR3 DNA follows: TGTGCCAGCAGGCAACAGGCCCTCTATGGCTACACCTTC. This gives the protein CASRQQALYGYTF.

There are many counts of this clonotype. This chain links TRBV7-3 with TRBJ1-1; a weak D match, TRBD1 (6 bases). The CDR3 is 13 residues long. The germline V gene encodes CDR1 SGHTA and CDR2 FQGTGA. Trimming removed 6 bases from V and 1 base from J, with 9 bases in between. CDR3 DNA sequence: TGTGCCAGCAGGTCAGGGGAGAACACTGAAGCTTTCTTT. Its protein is CASRSGENTEAFF.

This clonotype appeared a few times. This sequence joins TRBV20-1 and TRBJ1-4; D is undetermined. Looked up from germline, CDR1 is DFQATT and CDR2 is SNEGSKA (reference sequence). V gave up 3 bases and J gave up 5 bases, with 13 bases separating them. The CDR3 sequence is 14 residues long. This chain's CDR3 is CSASLEAANEKLFF. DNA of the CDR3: TGCAGTGCTAGTTTAGAGGCAGCAAATGAAAAACTGTTTTTT.

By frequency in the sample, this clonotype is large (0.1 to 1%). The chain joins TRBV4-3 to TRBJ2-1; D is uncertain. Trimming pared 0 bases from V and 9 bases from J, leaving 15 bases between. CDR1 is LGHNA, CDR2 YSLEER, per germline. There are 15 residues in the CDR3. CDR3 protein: CASSQEGKPGGEQFF. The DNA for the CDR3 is TGCGCCAGCAGCCAAGAAGGGAAGCCTGGCGGTGAGCAGTTCTTC.

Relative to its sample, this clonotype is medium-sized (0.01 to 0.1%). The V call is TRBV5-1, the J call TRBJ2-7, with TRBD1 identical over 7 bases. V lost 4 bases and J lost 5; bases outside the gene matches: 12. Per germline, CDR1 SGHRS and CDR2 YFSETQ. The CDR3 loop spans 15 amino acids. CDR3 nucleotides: TGCGCCAGCAGCAAAGACAGGGCAGCTACGGACGAGCAGTACTTC. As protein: CASSKDRAATDEQYF.

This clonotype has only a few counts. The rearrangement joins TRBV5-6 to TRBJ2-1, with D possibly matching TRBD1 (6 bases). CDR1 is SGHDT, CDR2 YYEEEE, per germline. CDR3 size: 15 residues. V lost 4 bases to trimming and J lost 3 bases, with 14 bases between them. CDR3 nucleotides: TGTGCCAGCAGCCCCGGACAGTATCGCTACAATGAGCAGTTCTTC. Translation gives CASSPGQYRYNEQFF.

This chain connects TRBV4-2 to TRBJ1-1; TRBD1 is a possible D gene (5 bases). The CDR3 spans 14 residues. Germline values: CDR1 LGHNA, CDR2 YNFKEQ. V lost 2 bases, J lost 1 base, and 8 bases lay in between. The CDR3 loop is CASSQPGRNTEAFF. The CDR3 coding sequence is TGTGCCAGCAGCCAACCGGGACGGAACACTGAAGCTTTCTTT.

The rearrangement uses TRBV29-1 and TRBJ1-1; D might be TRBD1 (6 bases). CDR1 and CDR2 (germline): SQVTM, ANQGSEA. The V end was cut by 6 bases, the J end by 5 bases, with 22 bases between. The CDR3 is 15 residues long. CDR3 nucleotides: TGCAGCGTCGCCTTTGAAGGCAGTCAGGGGACTGAAGCTTTCTTT. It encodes CSVAFEGSQGTEAFF.

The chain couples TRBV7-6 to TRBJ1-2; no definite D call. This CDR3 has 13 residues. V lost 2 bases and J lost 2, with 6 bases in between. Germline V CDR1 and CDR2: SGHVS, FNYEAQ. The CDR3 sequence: CASSLSLNYGYTF. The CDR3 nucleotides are TGTGCCAGCAGCTTAAGTCTAAACTATGGCTACACCTTC.

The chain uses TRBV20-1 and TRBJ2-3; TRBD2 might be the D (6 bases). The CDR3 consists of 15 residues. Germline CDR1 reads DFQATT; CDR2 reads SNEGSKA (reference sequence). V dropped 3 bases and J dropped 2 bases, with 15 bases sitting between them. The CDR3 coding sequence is TGCAGTGCTAGCAACACCGGACTAATCACAGATACGCAGTATTTT. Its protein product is CSASNTGLITDTQYF.

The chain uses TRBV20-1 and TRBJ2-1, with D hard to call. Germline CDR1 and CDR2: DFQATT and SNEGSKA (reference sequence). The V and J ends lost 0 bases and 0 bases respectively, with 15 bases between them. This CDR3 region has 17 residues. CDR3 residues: CSARDRFDTRSYNEQFF. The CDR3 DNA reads TGCAGTGCTAGAGATAGGTTCGACACCCGCTCCTACAATGAGCAGTTCTTC.

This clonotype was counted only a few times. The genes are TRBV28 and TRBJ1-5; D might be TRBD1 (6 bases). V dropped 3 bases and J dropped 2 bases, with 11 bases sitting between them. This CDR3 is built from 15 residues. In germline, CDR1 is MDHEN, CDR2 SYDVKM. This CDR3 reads CASSLQQGGNQPQHF. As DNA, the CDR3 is TGTGCCAGCAGTTTGCAACAGGGAGGCAATCAGCCCCAGCATTTT.

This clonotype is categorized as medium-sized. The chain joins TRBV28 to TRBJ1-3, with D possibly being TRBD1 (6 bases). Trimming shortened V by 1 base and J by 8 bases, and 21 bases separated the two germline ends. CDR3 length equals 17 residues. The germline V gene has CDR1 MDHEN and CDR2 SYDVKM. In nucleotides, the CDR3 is TGTGCCAGCAGTTTATCCATCCCGGGACACTGGAGAGACACCATATATTTT. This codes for CASSLSIPGHWRDTIYF.

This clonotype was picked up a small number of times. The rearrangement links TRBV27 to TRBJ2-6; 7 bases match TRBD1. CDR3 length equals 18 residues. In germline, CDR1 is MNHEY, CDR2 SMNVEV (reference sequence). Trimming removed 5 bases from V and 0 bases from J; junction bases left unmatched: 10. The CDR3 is CASSRSLGQSSGANVLTF. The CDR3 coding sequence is TGTGCCAGCAGTAGAAGCCTGGGACAGAGCTCTGGGGCCAACGTCCTGACTTTC. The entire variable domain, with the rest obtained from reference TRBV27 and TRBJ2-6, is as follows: EAQVTQNPRYLITVTGKKLTVTCSQNMNHEYMSWYRQDPGLGLRQIYYSMNVEVTDKGDVPEGYKVSRKEKRNFPLILESPSPNQTSLYFCASSRSLGQSSGANVLTFGAGSRLTVL.

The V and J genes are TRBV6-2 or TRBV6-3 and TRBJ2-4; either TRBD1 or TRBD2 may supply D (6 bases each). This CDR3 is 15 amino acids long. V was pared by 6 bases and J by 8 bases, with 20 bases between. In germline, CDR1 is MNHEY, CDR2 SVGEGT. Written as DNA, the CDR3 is TGTGCCAGCAGCTACGGGGGCCTTCCTACAGACATTCAGTACTTC. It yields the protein CASSYGGLPTDIQYF.

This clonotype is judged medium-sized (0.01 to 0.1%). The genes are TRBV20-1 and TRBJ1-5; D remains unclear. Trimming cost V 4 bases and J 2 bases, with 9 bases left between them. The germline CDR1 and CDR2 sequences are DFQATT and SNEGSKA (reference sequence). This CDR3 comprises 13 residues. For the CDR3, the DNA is TGCAGTGCTAAAAAGGGTGGCAATCAGCCCCAGCATTTT. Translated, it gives CSAKKGGNQPQHF.

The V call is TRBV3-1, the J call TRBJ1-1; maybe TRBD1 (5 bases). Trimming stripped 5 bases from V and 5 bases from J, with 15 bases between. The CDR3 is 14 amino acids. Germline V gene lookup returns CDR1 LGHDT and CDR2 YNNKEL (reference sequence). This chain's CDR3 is CASSTYSGRTEAFF. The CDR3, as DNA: TGTGCCAGCAGCACGTATTCAGGGAGAACTGAAGCTTTCTTT.

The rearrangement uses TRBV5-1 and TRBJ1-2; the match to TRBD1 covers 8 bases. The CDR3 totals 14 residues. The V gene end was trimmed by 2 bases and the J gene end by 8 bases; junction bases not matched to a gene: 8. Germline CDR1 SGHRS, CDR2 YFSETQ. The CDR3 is CASSLDYRGSGYTF. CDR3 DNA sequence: TGCGCCAGCAGCTTAGACTACAGGGGGAGCGGCTACACCTTC.

CDR3 nucleotides: TGCGCCAGCACCTCCCAGGGGGCTGCTGGAAACACCATATATTTT. Amino acids: CASTSQGAAGNTIYF. The V call is TRBV5-1, the J call TRBJ1-3, with 8 bases aligning to TRBD1. V was clipped by 6 bases and J by 2 bases; unmatched bases: 7. The CDR3 has 15 amino acids. The germline V gene has CDR1 SGHRS and CDR2 YFSETQ.

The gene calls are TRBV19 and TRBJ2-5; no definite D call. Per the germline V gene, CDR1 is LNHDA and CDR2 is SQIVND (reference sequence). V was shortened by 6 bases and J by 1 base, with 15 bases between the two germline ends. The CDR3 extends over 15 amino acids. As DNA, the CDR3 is TGTGCCAGTAGCGCCTTCCGGGCCCCCCAAGAGACCCAGTACTTC. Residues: CASSAFRAPQETQYF.

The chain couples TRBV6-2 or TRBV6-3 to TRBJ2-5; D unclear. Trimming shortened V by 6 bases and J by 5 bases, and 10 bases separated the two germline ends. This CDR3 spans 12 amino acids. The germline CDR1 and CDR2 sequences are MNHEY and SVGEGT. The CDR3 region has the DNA TGTGCCAGCAGCCGGGTCATGGAGACCCAGTACTTC. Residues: CASSRVMETQYF.

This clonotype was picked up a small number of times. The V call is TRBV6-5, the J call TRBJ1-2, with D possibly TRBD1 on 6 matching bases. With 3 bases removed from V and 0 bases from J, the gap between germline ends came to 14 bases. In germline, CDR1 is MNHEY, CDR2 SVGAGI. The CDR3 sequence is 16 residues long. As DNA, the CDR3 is TGTGCCAGCAGTTATTTCTTGGGGGCGTCTAACTATGGCTACACCTTC. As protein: CASSYFLGASNYGYTF.

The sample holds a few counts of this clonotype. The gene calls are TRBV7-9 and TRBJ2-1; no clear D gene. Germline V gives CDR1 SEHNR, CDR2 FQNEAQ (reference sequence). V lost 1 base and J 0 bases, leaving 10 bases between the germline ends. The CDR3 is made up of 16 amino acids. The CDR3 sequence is CASSLGSLSSYNEQFF. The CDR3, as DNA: TGTGCCAGCAGCTTAGGATCCCTTAGCTCCTACAATGAGCAGTTCTTC.